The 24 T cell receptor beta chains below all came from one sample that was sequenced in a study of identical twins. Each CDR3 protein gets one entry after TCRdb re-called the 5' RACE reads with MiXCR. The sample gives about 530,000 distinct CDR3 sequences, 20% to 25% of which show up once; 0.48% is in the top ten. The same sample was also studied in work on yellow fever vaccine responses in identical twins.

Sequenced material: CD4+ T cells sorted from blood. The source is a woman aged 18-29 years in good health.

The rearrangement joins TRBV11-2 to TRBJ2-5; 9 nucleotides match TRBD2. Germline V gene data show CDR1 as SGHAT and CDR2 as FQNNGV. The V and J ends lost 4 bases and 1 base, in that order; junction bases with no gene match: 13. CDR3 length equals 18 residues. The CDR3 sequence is CASSSPGLAGRFQETQYF. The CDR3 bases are TGTGCCAGCAGCTCCCCGGGGCTAGCGGGAAGATTCCAAGAGACCCAGTACTTC.

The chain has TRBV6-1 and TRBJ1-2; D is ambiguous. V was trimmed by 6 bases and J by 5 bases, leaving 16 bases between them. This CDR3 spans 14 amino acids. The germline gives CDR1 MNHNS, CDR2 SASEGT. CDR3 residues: CASSEAPLQYGYTF. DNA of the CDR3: TGTGCCAGCAGCGAGGCCCCTCTCCAGTATGGCTACACCTTC.

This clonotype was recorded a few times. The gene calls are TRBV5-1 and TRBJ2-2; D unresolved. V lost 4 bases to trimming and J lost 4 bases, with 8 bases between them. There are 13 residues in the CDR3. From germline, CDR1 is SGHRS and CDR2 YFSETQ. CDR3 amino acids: CASSPKSTGELFF. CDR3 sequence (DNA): TGCGCCAGCAGCCCAAAGTCCACCGGGGAGCTGTTTTTT.

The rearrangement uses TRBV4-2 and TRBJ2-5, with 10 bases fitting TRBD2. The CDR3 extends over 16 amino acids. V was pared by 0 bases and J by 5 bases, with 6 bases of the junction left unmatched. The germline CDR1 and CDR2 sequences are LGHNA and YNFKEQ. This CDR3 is CASSQELAGALETQYF. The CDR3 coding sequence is TGTGCCAGCAGCCAAGAGCTAGCGGGGGCGTTGGAGACCCAGTACTTC.

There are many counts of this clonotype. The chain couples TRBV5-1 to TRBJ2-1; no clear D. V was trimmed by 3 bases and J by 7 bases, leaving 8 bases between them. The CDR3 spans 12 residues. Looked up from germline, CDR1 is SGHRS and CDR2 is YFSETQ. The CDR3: CASSSTTNEQFF. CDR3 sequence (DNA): TGCGCCAGCAGCTCCACTACTAATGAGCAGTTCTTC.

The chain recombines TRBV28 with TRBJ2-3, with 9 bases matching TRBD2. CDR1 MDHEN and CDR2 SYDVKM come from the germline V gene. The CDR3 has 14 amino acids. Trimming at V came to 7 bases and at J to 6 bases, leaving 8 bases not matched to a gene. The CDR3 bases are TGTGCCAGCAAGCCTAGCGGGGCCTTGGATACGCAGTATTTT. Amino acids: CASKPSGALDTQYF.

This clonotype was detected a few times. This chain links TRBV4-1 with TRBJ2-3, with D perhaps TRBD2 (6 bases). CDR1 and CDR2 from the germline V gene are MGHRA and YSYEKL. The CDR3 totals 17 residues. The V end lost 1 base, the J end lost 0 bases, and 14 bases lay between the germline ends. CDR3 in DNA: TGCGCCAGCAGCCAAGCGGGGGTAGCGTGGAGCACAGATACGCAGTATTTT. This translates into CASSQAGVAWSTDTQYF.

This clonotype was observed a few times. The CDR3 loop is CASSMGTEAFF. The CDR3 nucleotides read TGCGCCAGCAGTATGGGCACTGAAGCTTTCTTT. J is TRBJ1-1 and V is TRBV5-1; D is unclear. V was trimmed by 5 bases and J by 4 bases, leaving 6 bases between them. CDR1 and CDR2 from the germline V gene are SGHRS and YFSETQ. The CDR3 is 11 residues long.

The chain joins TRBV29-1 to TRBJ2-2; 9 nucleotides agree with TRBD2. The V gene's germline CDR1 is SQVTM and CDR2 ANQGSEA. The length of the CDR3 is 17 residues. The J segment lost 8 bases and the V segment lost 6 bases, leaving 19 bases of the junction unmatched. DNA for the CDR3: TGCAGCGTGGTCGCGGAGGGGCCTTTAGCGGGAGTTGGGGAGCTGTTTTTT. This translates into CSVVAEGPLAGVGELFF.

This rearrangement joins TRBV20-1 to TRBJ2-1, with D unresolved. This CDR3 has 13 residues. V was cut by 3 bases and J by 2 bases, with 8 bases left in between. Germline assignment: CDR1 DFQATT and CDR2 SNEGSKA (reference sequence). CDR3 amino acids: CSASRSTYNEQFF. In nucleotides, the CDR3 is TGCAGTGCTAGTCGGTCCACCTACAATGAGCAGTTCTTC.

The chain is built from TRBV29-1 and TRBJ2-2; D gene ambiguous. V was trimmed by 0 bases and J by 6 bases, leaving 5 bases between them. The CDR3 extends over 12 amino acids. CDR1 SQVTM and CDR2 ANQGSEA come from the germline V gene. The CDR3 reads CSVEEMAGELFF. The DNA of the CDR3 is TGCAGCGTTGAAGAAATGGCCGGGGAGCTGTTTTTT.

Here the CDR3 reads CSAPLASGGAVAGELFF. CDR3 DNA: TGCAGTGCTCCCCTAGCTAGCGGGGGGGCCGTCGCCGGGGAGCTGTTTTTT. The chain combines TRBV20-1 with TRBJ2-2; the match to TRBD2 covers 12 bases. The CDR3 extends over 17 amino acids. Germline V lookup: CDR1 DFQATT, CDR2 SNEGSKA (reference sequence). The junction had 13 bases not matched to a gene; V was cut back by 5 bases and J by 6 bases.

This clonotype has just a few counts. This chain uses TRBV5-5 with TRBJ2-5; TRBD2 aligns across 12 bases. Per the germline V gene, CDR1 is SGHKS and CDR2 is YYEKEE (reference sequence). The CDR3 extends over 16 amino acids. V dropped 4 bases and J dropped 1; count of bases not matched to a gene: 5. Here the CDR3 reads CASSQRTSGTQETQYF. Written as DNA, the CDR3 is TGTGCCAGCAGCCAAAGGACTAGCGGGACCCAAGAGACCCAGTACTTC.

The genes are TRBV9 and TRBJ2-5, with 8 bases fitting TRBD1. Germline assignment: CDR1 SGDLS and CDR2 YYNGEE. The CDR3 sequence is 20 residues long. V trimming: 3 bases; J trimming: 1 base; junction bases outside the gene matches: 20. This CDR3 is CASSAVGIGGQGASQETQYF. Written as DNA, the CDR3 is TGTGCCAGCAGCGCAGTAGGTATTGGAGGGCAGGGGGCTTCCCAAGAGACCCAGTACTTC.

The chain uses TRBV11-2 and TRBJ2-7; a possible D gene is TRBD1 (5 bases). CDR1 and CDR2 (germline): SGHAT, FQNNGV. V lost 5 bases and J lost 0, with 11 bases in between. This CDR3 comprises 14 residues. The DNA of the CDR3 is TGTGCCAGCAGCAAGACAGACGCCTCCTACGAGCAGTACGTC. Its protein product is CASSKTDASYEQYV.

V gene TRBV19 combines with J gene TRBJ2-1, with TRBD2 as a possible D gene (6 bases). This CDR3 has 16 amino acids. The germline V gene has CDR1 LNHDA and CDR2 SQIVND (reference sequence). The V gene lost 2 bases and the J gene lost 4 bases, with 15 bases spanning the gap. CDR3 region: CASSIPAGSVYNEQFF. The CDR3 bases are TGTGCCAGTAGTATACCCGCGGGGAGCGTATACAATGAGCAGTTCTTC.

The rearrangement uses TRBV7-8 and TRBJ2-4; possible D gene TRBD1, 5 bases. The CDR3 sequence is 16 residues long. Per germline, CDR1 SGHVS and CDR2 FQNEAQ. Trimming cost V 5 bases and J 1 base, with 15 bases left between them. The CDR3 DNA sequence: TGTGCCAGCAGCGTACAGGCGGTCACGGCCAAAAACATTCAGTACTTC. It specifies CASSVQAVTAKNIQYF.

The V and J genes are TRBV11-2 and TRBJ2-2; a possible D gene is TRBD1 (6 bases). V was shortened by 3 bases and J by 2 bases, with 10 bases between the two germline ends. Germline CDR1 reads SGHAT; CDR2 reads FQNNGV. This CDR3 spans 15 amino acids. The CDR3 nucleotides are TGTGCCAGCAGCTTCTGGACAGTCAACACCGGGGAGCTGTTTTTT. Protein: CASSFWTVNTGELFF.

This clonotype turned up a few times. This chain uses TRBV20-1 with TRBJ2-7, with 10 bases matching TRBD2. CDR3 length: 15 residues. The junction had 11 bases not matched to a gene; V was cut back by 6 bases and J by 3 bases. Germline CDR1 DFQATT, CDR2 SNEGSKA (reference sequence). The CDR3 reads CSAPSPASGSYEQYF. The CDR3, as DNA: TGCAGTGCCCCATCTCCGGCTAGCGGGAGCTACGAGCAGTACTTC.

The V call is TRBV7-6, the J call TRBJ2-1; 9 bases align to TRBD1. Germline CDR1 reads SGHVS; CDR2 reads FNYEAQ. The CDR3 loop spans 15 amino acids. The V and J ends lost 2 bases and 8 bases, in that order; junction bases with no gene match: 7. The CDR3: CASSLSGTGIDEQFF. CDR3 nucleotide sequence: TGTGCCAGCAGCTTATCGGGGACAGGGATCGATGAGCAGTTCTTC.

This chain's CDR3 is CASGRGTDTQYF. CDR3 DNA: TGTGCCAGTGGCAGGGGCACAGATACGCAGTATTTT. V usage is TRBV19 and J usage is TRBJ2-3, with a weak D call TRBD1 (5 bases). Trimming stripped 8 bases from V and 1 base from J, with 7 bases between. The germline gives CDR1 LNHDA, CDR2 SQIVND (reference sequence). CDR3 length: 12 residues.

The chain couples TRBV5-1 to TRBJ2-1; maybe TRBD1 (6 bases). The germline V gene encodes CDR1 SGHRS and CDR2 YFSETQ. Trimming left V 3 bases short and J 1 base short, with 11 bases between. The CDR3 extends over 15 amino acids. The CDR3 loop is CASSSGQFSYNEQFF. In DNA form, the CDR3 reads TGCGCCAGCAGCTCAGGACAGTTTTCCTACAATGAGCAGTTCTTC.

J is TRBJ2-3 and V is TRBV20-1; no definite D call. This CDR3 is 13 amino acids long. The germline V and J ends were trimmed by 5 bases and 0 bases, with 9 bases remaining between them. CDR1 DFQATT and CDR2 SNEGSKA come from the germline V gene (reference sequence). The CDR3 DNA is TGCAGTGCTCCTCGAGGTAGCACAGATACGCAGTATTTT. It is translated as CSAPRGSTDTQYF.

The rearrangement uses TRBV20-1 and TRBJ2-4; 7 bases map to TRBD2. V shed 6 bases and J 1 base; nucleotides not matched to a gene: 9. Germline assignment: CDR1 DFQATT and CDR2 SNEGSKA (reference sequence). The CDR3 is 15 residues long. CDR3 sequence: CSAPLFSGAKNIQYF. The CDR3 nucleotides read TGCAGTGCCCCCCTTTTTAGCGGGGCCAAAAACATTCAGTACTTC.